This note documents a single TCR beta chain sequence. This CDR3 is 15 amino acids long. Germline V gene data show CDR1 as SGHRS and CDR2 as YFSETQ. The trim removed 4 bases at V and 7 bases at J, leaving 7 bases unmatched. These data belong to a study of blood T cells in healthy people across ages. Next came a second PCR, run for about 7 to 12 cycles, which used a sample-barcoded 5' primer along with a J-beta primer mix. Each cDNA molecule, via a template-switch adaptor with 12 random nucleotides, was tagged. TCRdb re-called the 5' RACE reads through MiXCR, storing one row per CDR3 protein. The sample lists over 1,200,000 distinct CDR3 sequences; around 59% were seen once.

The clonotype originates from a man aged 18 to 35 in good health. The gene calls are TRBV5-1 and TRBJ2-3; 12 bases agree with TRBD2. Sample: blood. CDR3 coding DNA: TGCGCCAGCAGCCACAGACTAGCGGGGGATAATACGCAGTATTTT. It yields the protein CASSHRLAGDNTQYF.